This T cell receptor (beta chain) was sequenced during a study of metastatic and nonmetastatic thyroid tumors. Study-level information: Repertoire data that came from the blood and tumor or nodule tissue of malignant and benign thyroid patients were compared.

Study observations and caveats: A significant increase in TCR beta diversity was reportedly seen in malignant thyroid tumors relative to benign nodules, in blood and tumor.

V was cut by 1 base and J by 9 bases, with 7 bases left in between. The CDR3 totals 12 residues. CDR1 is SGHTA and CDR2 is FQGNSA in the germline V gene. As to this clone: Its antigen remains unknown.

Study processing details: Researchers built a distant-metastasis classifier for papillary thyroid cancer that drew on CDR3 differences across clinicopathological groups. TCRdb reanalyzed the PCR reads with MiXCR. These V and J calls are TCRdb output, not the study's own analysis. This repertoire shows some 11,000 clones, 20% to 25% found once; its top ten account for around 14%. Patients underwent thyroid surgery, and none had received any treatment before it. Sequencing was done on a sample of adjacent normal tissue. The chain uses TRBV7-2 and TRBJ2-1; D remains ambiguous. This TCR was recovered from a female donor with papillary thyroid cancer or a benign thyroid nodule (not recorded which). Some clones in this sample may be carry-over from other donors' samples. This CDR3 reads CASSLDWGEQFF. As DNA, the CDR3 is TGTGCCAGCAGCTTAGACTGGGGTGAGCAGTTCTTC. The entire variable domain, with the rest obtained from reference TRBV7-2 and TRBJ2-1, is as follows: GAGVSQSPSNKVTEKGKDVELRCDPISGHTALYWYRQSLGQGLEFLIYFQGNSAPDKSGLPSDRFSAERTGGSVSTLTIQRTQQEDSAVYLCASSLDWGEQFFGPGTRLTVL.